These 7 T cell receptor beta chains came from one sample sequenced in a study of blood T cell repertoires in COVID-19. Clones were read by immunoSEQ multiplex PCR, and TCRdb kept only the in-frame ones, dropping some. The table lists 100,000 to 150,000 clones, around 87% of them singletons. Sequences were obtained from peripheral blood. These receptors were taken from a woman in her fifties or sixties with acute or convalescent COVID-19.

The table lists this clone with a count of one. The CDR3 coding sequence is TGCGCCAGCTCAATGCGGAACACTGAAGCTTTCTTT. This codes for CASSMRNTEAFF. The chain couples TRBV10-2 to TRBJ1-1; no reliable D call. In germline, CDR1 is WSHSY, CDR2 SAAADI. The CDR3 consists of 12 residues. The V and J ends lost 8 bases and 1 base respectively, with 8 bases between them.

The chain recombines TRBV5-1 with TRBJ2-1; 7 bases line up with TRBD1. The trim removed 0 bases at V and 7 bases at J, leaving 7 bases unmatched. Germline V gene sequence: CDR1 SGHRS, CDR2 YFSETQ. This CDR3 region has 15 residues. Here the CDR3 reads CASSLGATGLNEQFF. CDR3 nucleotide sequence: TGCGCCAGCAGCTTGGGGGCGACAGGGTTGAATGAGCAGTTCTTC.

The V and J genes are TRBV6-6 and TRBJ1-4; D not resolved. CDR3 size: 16 residues. Germline V gives CDR1 MNHNY, CDR2 SVGAGI (reference sequence). V was trimmed by 2 bases and J by 3 bases, leaving 13 bases between them. The DNA of the CDR3 is TGTGCCAGCAGTTACGGTTTAAGTCTATCTAATGAAAAACTGTTTTTT. This sequence encodes CASSYGLSLSNEKLFF.

The rearrangement links TRBV28 to TRBJ1-2; D call uncertain. Germline values: CDR1 MDHEN, CDR2 SYDVKM. Trimming stripped 6 bases from V and 5 bases from J, with 22 bases between. The CDR3 contains 16 residues. Here the CDR3 DNA reads TGTGCCAGCAGCCCCGGTGGAGGCGAGAGAAGGTATGGCTACACCTTC. This encodes CASSPGGGERRYGYTF.

The chain employs TRBV29-1 and TRBJ1-6; TRBD1 might be the D (6 bases). CDR3 length: 14 residues. CDR1 is SQVTM, CDR2 ANQGSEA, per germline. With 6 bases removed from V and 6 bases from J, the gap between germline ends came to 15 bases. CDR3 nucleotides: TGCAGCGTCAGTCTACAGGGTGGTAATTCACCCCTCCACTTT. This gives the protein CSVSLQGGNSPLHF.

The rearrangement links TRBV19 to TRBJ1-3; D unresolved. Germline V gene sequence: CDR1 LNHDA, CDR2 SQIVND (reference sequence). V lost 0 bases to trimming and J lost 0 bases, with 6 bases between them. The CDR3 spans 15 residues. CDR3 bases: TGTGCCAGTAGTATAGAGGCCCTCTCTGGAAACACCATATATTTT. Translated: CASSIEALSGNTIYF.

This sequence joins TRBV25-1 and TRBJ2-7; the D gene is possibly TRBD2 (6 bases). The germline CDR1 and CDR2 sequences are MGHDK and SYGVNS. The CDR3 contains 15 residues. The germline V and J ends were trimmed by 3 bases and 2 bases, with 14 bases remaining between them. The chain's CDR3 is CASSDFRDLTYEQYF. The CDR3 DNA is TGTGCCAGCAGTGACTTCCGGGACTTGACCTACGAGCAGTACTTC.